What follows describes a single T cell receptor beta chain. Its antigen is currently unknown. This specimen comes from a study of identical twins. Study outcomes and limitations: Within cord blood, abundant beta clonotypes carried fewer insertions, but memory repertoires showed no such trend. Within beta out-of-frame sequences, the excess sharing observed between twins was weaker.

Trimming removed 0 bases from V and 7 bases from J; junction bases left unmatched: 7. The germline gives CDR1 GTSNPN, CDR2 SVGIG (reference sequence). This CDR3 is 15 amino acids long. TCRdb reprocessed the 5' RACE reads via MiXCR and lists one record per CDR3 protein. This table has roughly 1,500,000 distinct CDR3 sequences, about 31% appearing once. This chain connects TRBV30 to TRBJ2-3; 10 bases map to TRBD2. The source of this sequence is a newborn girl in good health. The sequenced material came from cord blood. CDR3 DNA: TGTGCCTGGAGTGTACGAGCGGGAGGGCCACATACGCAGTATTTT. It encodes CAWSVRAGGPHTQYF. Looking up the rest from reference TRBV30 and TRBJ2-3 gives the full variable domain: SQTIHQWPATLVQPVGSPLSLECTVEGTSNPNLYWYRQAAGRGLQLLFYSVGIGQISSEVPQNLSASRPQDRQFILSSKKLLLSDSGFYLCAWSVRAGGPHTQYFGPGTRLTVL.